This T cell receptor beta chain emerged from a study of radiotherapy plus CTLA-4 blockade in lung cancer. Study background: Overall, approximately 17% of patients showed an objective response, while 31% attained disease control.

Germline CDR1 reads SGHTA; CDR2 reads FQGNSA. The CDR3 contains 14 residues. V gave up 0 bases and J gave up 15 bases; unmatched junction bases: 9. Method: immunoSEQ multiplex PCR; TCRdb's copy keeps in-frame clones and lacks some. The data contain tens of thousands of clones, 65% to 80% of them singletons. The receptor was isolated from a human donor with non-small cell lung cancer whose response to radiotherapy plus ipilimumab could not be evaluated. This sample comprised peripheral blood, obtained from a patient treated with radiotherapy plus ipilimumab. The chain recombines TRBV7-2 with TRBJ2-3; 10 bases line up with TRBD2. Here the CDR3 DNA reads TGTGCCAGCAGCTTAGCTAGCGGGGGGCCACCTTCATATTTT. Amino acid sequence: CASSLASGGPPSYF.